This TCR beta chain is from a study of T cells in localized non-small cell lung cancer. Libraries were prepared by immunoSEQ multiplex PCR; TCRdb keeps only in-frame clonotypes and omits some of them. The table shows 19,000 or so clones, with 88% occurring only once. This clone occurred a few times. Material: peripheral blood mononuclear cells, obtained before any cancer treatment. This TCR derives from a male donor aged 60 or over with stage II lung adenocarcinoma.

For the CDR3, the DNA is TGCGCCAGCAGCTTGAGTGTGGATCAGCCCCAGCATTTT. This encodes CASSLSVDQPQHF. This chain joins TRBV5-1 and TRBJ1-5; D unclear. The germline V gene has CDR1 SGHRS and CDR2 YFSETQ. V lost 1 base to trimming and J lost 5 bases, with 7 bases between them. The length of the CDR3 is 13 residues.